The 29 T cell receptor beta chains presented below share a single source sample, sequenced in a study of blood T cell repertoires in COVID-19. This table comes from immunoSEQ multiplex PCR, and its TCRdb copy is limited to in-frame clones, with some not included. Here the sample spans some 240,000 clones, around 84% being singletons. Sample: peripheral blood. Receptor source: a human donor in a cohort sampled during active COVID-19.

This clone has a handful of counts. V gene TRBV5-6 combines with J gene TRBJ2-5, with 7 bases identical to TRBD2. Germline CDR1 and CDR2: SGHDT and YYEEEE. After removal of 3 bases from V and 1 base from J, the junction contained 3 bases not matched to a gene. The CDR3 length is 14 residues. The CDR3 DNA sequence: TGTGCCAGCAGCTCTACTAGCGCCCAAGAGACCCAGTACTTC. The encoded protein is CASSSTSAQETQYF.

The chain recombines TRBV18 with TRBJ2-1; D gene uncertain. The V and J ends lost 0 bases and 7 bases respectively, with 10 bases between them. The CDR3 sequence is 14 residues long. Germline CDR1 KGHSH, CDR2 LQKENI. The CDR3 protein is CASSPPNQLNEQFF. DNA of the CDR3: TGTGCCAGCTCACCACCGAACCAGTTGAATGAGCAGTTCTTC.

The gene calls are TRBV4-1 and TRBJ1-2, with a possible D match to TRBD1 (5 bases). This CDR3 is 14 amino acids long. V lost 0 bases and J 7 bases, leaving 12 bases between the germline ends. CDR1 and CDR2 from the germline V gene are MGHRA and YSYEKL. CDR3 DNA: TGCGCCAGCAGCCAAGATAGGGGCAGGGCTGGCTACACCTTC. Residues: CASSQDRGRAGYTF.

The chain links TRBV7-2 to TRBJ1-6, with 7 positions matching TRBD1. The CDR3 is made up of 14 amino acids. Germline lookup yields CDR1 SGHTA and CDR2 FQGNSA. The trim removed 7 bases at V and 5 bases at J, leaving 5 bases unmatched. The CDR3 nucleotides are TGTGCCAGCAACGTACAGGGGAATAATTCACCCCTCCACTTT. It translates to CASNVQGNNSPLHF.

Here the CDR3 DNA reads TGTGCCAGTAGTGGGGGGGCCCTTGGGCAGTTCTTC. Protein product: CASSGGALGQFF. The chain is built from TRBV19 and TRBJ2-1, with a possible D match to TRBD2 (7 bases). This CDR3 comprises 12 residues. Germline V gene lookup returns CDR1 LNHDA and CDR2 SQIVND (reference sequence). The V end lost 5 bases, the J end lost 12 bases, and 14 bases lay between the germline ends.

The chain has TRBV3-1 (or the pseudogene TRBV3-2) and TRBJ2-2; D perhaps matches TRBD1 (6 bases). Between the trimmed V and J ends, which lost 4 bases and 6 bases, there was a span of 15 bases. The CDR3 extends over 15 amino acids. From germline, CDR1 is LGHDT and CDR2 YNNKEL (reference sequence). The CDR3 reads CASSLTGTQSGELFF. The CDR3 nucleotides read TGTGCCAGCAGCCTGACAGGCACCCAGTCCGGGGAGCTGTTTTTT.

As regards this clone: This same CDR3 is encoded by further DNA sequences in the sample. CDR3 loop: CASSLGGTDTQYF. CDR3 coding DNA: TGTGCCAGCAGCCTTGGAGGGACAGATACGCAGTATTTT. The J gene is TRBJ2-3, the V gene TRBV28; maybe TRBD2 (6 bases). V was trimmed by 6 bases and J by 3 bases, leaving 10 bases between them. The CDR3 length is 13 residues. CDR1 MDHEN and CDR2 SYDVKM come from the germline V gene.

V and J are TRBV3-1 (or the pseudogene TRBV3-2) and TRBJ2-6, with D hard to call. The germline CDR1 and CDR2 sequences are LGHDT and YNNKEL (reference sequence). This CDR3 comprises 14 residues. V dropped 3 bases and J dropped 2 bases, with 5 bases sitting between them. The CDR3: CASSHRAGANVLTF. CDR3 sequence (DNA): TGTGCCAGCAGCCATCGTGCTGGGGCCAACGTCCTGACTTTC.

The CDR3 bases are TGCGCCAGCAGCCAAGACGAGGTGGCGGGGGGCGGGTACGAGCAGTACTTC. As protein: CASSQDEVAGGGYEQYF. The rearrangement joins TRBV4-3 to TRBJ2-7; TRBD2 matches at 8 bases. The trim removed 0 bases at V and 4 bases at J, leaving 11 bases unmatched. This CDR3 is built from 17 residues. CDR1 and CDR2 from the germline V gene are LGHNA and YSLEER.

This chain connects TRBV6-5 to TRBJ1-6; perhaps TRBD1 as D (6 bases). Germline lookup yields CDR1 MNHEY and CDR2 SVGAGI. The V and J ends lost 10 bases and 7 bases respectively, with 14 bases between them. The CDR3 spans 13 residues. As DNA, the CDR3 is TGTGCCACCCACGGACAGCCCAATTCACCCCTCCACTTT. This sequence encodes CATHGQPNSPLHF.

The chain has TRBV24-1 and TRBJ2-5; TRBD2 is a possible D gene (6 bases). In germline, CDR1 is KGHDR, CDR2 SFDVKD. The CDR3 is made up of 10 amino acids. Trimming took off 11 bases at V and 5 bases at J, with 8 bases between the two ends. The CDR3 coding sequence is TGTGCCATAGGAGGGGAGACCCAGTACTTC. This sequence encodes CAIGGETQYF.

The genes are TRBV6-9 and TRBJ2-2; 8 bases fit TRBD2. Germline assignment: CDR1 MNHGY and CDR2 SVAAGI. The CDR3 consists of 15 residues. Trimming at V came to 7 bases and at J to 6 bases, leaving 10 bases not matched to a gene. CDR3 in DNA: TGTGCCAGCAACCCGGACGGGGGGGATGCCGGGGAGCTGTTTTTT. Translated: CASNPDGGDAGELFF.

The V gene is TRBV5-1, the J gene TRBJ2-7; D perhaps matches TRBD2 (6 bases). This CDR3 has 14 residues. Trimming took off 4 bases at V and 1 base at J, with 12 bases between the two ends. Looked up from germline, CDR1 is SGHRS and CDR2 is YFSETQ. The CDR3 coding sequence is TGCGCCAGCAGCGAGGACGCGGGGTCCTACGAGCAGTACTTC. Amino acids: CASSEDAGSYEQYF.

The chain has TRBV10-3 and TRBJ1-2, with 7 bases aligning to TRBD1. With 2 bases clipped from V and 8 bases from J, the junction kept 11 bases outside the gene matches. CDR3 length: 15 amino acids. Germline V CDR1 and CDR2: ENHRY, SYGVKD. CDR3 region: CAISEGDSSTRGYTF. CDR3 DNA sequence: TGTGCCATCAGTGAGGGGGACAGCTCTACTCGGGGCTACACCTTC.

The chain combines TRBV4-1 with TRBJ2-1; TRBD2 matches at 7 bases. The J segment lost 2 bases and the V segment lost 3 bases, leaving 1 base of the junction unmatched. The germline CDR1 and CDR2 sequences are MGHRA and YSYEKL. The CDR3 is made up of 14 amino acids. In nucleotides, the CDR3 is TGCGCCAGCAGCCAGCGGGAGACCTACAATGAGCAGTTCTTC. Its protein is CASSQRETYNEQFF.

This clone was counted only a few times. V gene TRBV28 combines with J gene TRBJ2-3; 9 positions agree with TRBD1. CDR3 length: 18 residues. With V trimmed by 3 bases and J by 5 bases, 15 bases remained unmatched. Germline V gene data show CDR1 as MDHEN and CDR2 as SYDVKM. The CDR3 region is CASSFLSTGTGYGDTQYF. The CDR3 DNA sequence: TGTGCCAGCAGTTTTCTCTCGACCGGGACAGGGTATGGAGATACGCAGTATTTT.

This clone was detected a few times. This chain links TRBV11-3 with TRBJ2-7; 10 bases map to TRBD1. CDR1 SGHNT and CDR2 YENEEA come from the germline V gene. With V trimmed by 5 bases and J by 2 bases, 3 bases remained unmatched. The CDR3 has 14 residues. CDR3 nucleotides: TGTGCCAGCAGCCCCGGGACAGGGGCCTACGAGCAGTACTTC. Protein product: CASSPGTGAYEQYF.

J is TRBJ1-6 and V is TRBV10-3; 7 nucleotides agree with TRBD1. Germline assignment: CDR1 ENHRY and CDR2 SYGVKD. This CDR3 comprises 15 residues. V lost 3 bases, J lost 7 bases, and 6 bases stayed unmatched. For the CDR3, the DNA is TGTGCCATCAGTGAAGATGGGACAGTGAATTCACCCCTCCACTTT. This gives the protein CAISEDGTVNSPLHF.

The gene calls are TRBV5-1 and TRBJ2-1; 9 nucleotides align to TRBD1. V dropped 4 bases and J dropped 8; count of bases not matched to a gene: 10. Germline CDR1 is SGHRS and CDR2 is YFSETQ. CDR3 size: 15 residues. The CDR3 region is CASSPTGQGGDEQFF. DNA for the CDR3: TGCGCCAGCAGCCCGACGGGACAGGGAGGCGATGAGCAGTTCTTC.

This clone was counted a few times. The gene calls are TRBV25-1 and TRBJ1-6; D gene ambiguous. The CDR3 is 13 amino acids. Germline V gene sequence: CDR1 MGHDK, CDR2 SYGVNS. The V and J ends lost 8 bases and 5 bases respectively, with 10 bases between them. CDR3 protein: CASGGSNNSPLHF. The CDR3 DNA follows: TGTGCCAGCGGAGGATCCAATAATTCACCCCTCCACTTT.

The chain combines TRBV15 with TRBJ2-1; 11 nucleotides match TRBD2. Germline-derived CDR1 and CDR2 are LNHNV and YYDKDF (reference sequence). CDR3 length equals 16 residues. The trim removed 5 bases at V and 8 bases at J, leaving 11 bases unmatched. CDR3 DNA: TGTGCCACCAGCTATTTAGCGGGAGGGCCGTTGGATGAGCAGTTCTTC. As protein: CATSYLAGGPLDEQFF.

The chain joins TRBV10-3 to TRBJ1-3; 7 bases are a match to TRBD1. In germline, CDR1 is ENHRY, CDR2 SYGVKD. The length of the CDR3 is 16 residues. V trimming: 2 bases; J trimming: 2 bases; junction bases outside the gene matches: 6. The CDR3 DNA follows: TGTGCCATCAGTGAGGCCGGGACAGAACCTGGAAACACCATATATTTT. This gives the protein CAISEAGTEPGNTIYF.

This rearrangement joins TRBV28 to TRBJ1-2; no clear D. This CDR3 is 12 amino acids long. Germline lookup yields CDR1 MDHEN and CDR2 SYDVKM. The germline V and J ends were trimmed by 7 bases and 11 bases, with 17 bases remaining between them. The CDR3 loop reads CASTPSAEGYTF. DNA for the CDR3: TGTGCCAGCACCCCCTCGGCAGAGGGATACACCTTC.

The genes are TRBV24-1 and TRBJ2-1; 14 bases align to TRBD2. With 3 bases clipped from V and 8 bases from J, the junction kept 8 bases outside the gene matches. The CDR3 has 17 amino acids. From germline, CDR1 is KGHDR and CDR2 SFDVKD. CDR3: CATSDTRGTSGGYEQFF. CDR3 sequence (DNA): TGTGCCACCAGTGATACCCGCGGGACTAGCGGGGGTTATGAGCAGTTCTTC.

This clone has ten or more counts. The chain links TRBV14 to TRBJ2-1; 11 bases match TRBD1. Germline loops: CDR1 SGHDN, CDR2 FVKESK. The CDR3 length is 16 residues. V lost 4 bases, J lost 5 bases, and 7 bases stayed unmatched. The CDR3 DNA is TGTGCCAGCAGCCGGGTCCCGGGACAGGGGGACAATGAGCAGTTCTTC. Protein sequence: CASSRVPGQGDNEQFF. Variable domain in full (rest from reference TRBV14 and TRBJ2-1): EAGVTQFPSHSVIEKGQTVTLRCDPISGHDNLYWYRRVMGKEIKFLLHFVKESKQDESGMPNNRFLAERTGGTYSTLKVQPAELEDSGVYFCASSRVPGQGDNEQFFGPGTRLTVL.

This rearrangement joins TRBV7-6 to TRBJ1-5, with D possibly matching TRBD1 (5 bases). This CDR3 is built from 16 residues. V was shortened by 5 bases and J by 0 bases, with 14 bases between the two germline ends. Germline-derived CDR1 and CDR2 are SGHVS and FNYEAQ. The CDR3 DNA sequence: TGTGCCAGCAGCCAAGGGGCAGGGAATAGCAATCAGCCCCAGCATTTT. The encoded protein is CASSQGAGNSNQPQHF.

J is TRBJ2-2 and V is TRBV28; D is perhaps TRBD2 (6 bases). V lost 3 bases to trimming and J lost 7 bases, with 18 bases between them. The CDR3 has 16 amino acids. CDR1 and CDR2 (germline): MDHEN, SYDVKM. Here the CDR3 DNA reads TGTGCCAGCAGTTTCGCACTCCCTCGGGGGTTCGGGGAGCTGTTTTTT. It is translated as CASSFALPRGFGELFF.

The chain uses TRBV4-2 and TRBJ2-6; 11 bases fit TRBD2. The V and J ends lost 0 bases and 1 base, in that order; junction bases with no gene match: 17. Germline lookup yields CDR1 LGHNA and CDR2 YNFKEQ. The CDR3 has 23 residues. CDR3 nucleotide sequence: TGTGCCAGCAGCCAAGAAGGGCGGAGACTAGCGGGACTAGCTGGATCTGGGGCCAACGTCCTGACTTTC. Encoded protein: CASSQEGRRLAGLAGSGANVLTF.

This clone showed up just a few times. The CDR3 DNA sequence: TGTGCCAGCAGTCGAATTACCGGGACTAGCGGGGATCCGACCAAAAACATTCAGTACTTC. Residues: CASSRITGTSGDPTKNIQYF. V is TRBV27 and J is TRBJ2-4, with 13 bases that match TRBD2. The CDR3 consists of 20 residues. The germline CDR1 and CDR2 sequences are MNHEY and SMNVEV (reference sequence). The V and J ends lost 5 bases and 2 bases, in that order; junction bases with no gene match: 15.